A selection of T cell receptor beta chains follows, all from one sample in a study of response to subunit inactivated influenza vaccine. TCRdb reanalysed the RT-PCR reads using MiXCR and keeps one entry per CDR3 protein. The sample has fewer than 600,000 distinct CDR3 sequences, under 8.5% seen once; the top ten hold around 14%. This specimen consisted of PBMCs from blood, obtained less than 25 months after vaccination. These receptors were obtained from a man between 50 and 70 years old who received an inactivated influenza vaccine. Both conserved end residues are part of each CDR3. The order of the fields is J gene, clone size, V gene, D gene, CDR3 DNA, CDR3 protein. A D gene is named only where the DNA matches it firmly. Rows may omit the clone size; those that give it use once, few, many or a size class.

TRBJ1-3 many TRBV3-1 - TGTGCCAGCAGTCCAACAGGGACCGACTCTGGAAACACCATATATTTT CASSPTGTDSGNTIYF
TRBJ2-1 - TRBV20-1 TRBD2 TGCAGTGCTAGCGGAGCGGGAGGGCCGGCTCATGAGCAGTTCTTC CSASGAGGPAHEQFF
TRBJ2-7 - TRBV12-3/TRBV12-4 TRBD1 TGTGCCAGCAGCTGGGACAGGAACTACGAGCAGTACTTC CASSWDRNYEQYF
TRBJ2-2 few TRBV7-9 - TGTGCCAGCAGCCTCGCTACCAAGGAGCTGTTTTTT CASSLATKELFF
TRBJ2-7 few TRBV3-1 - TGTGCCAGCAGCCAAAATATTGCCGCGACCTACGAGCAGTACTTC CASSQNIAATYEQYF
TRBJ2-3 many TRBV15 TRBD1 TGTGCCACTTCCGGACAGGGGGTAACAGATACGCAGTATTTT CATSGQGVTDTQYF
TRBJ2-3 many TRBV14 - TGTGCCAGCAGCAAATACAGCACAGATACGCAGTATTTT CASSKYSTDTQYF
TRBJ2-5 few TRBV10-2 TRBD2 TGCGCCAGCAGAAAAGCGGGGGGGTACCAAGAGACCCAGTACTTC CASRKAGGYQETQYF
TRBJ1-2 few TRBV29-1 TRBD1 TGCAGCGTTGGGACAGGGAAAAACGGCTACACCTTC CSVGTGKNGYTF
TRBJ2-7 many TRBV3-1 TRBD2 TGTGCCAGCAGCCCAGGACTAGTTGGCTACGAGCAGTACTTC CASSPGLVGYEQYF
TRBJ2-1 many TRBV16 - TGTGCCAGCAGCCAAGACGGGCGAGACGACAATGAGCAGTTCTTC CASSQDGRDDNEQFF
TRBJ2-1 many TRBV5-1 - TGCGCCAGCAGCCCCACAGGGACTACAAGCTCCTACAATGAGCAGTTCTTC CASSPTGTTSSYNEQFF
TRBJ2-1 once TRBV20-1 - TGCAGTGCTCCGGGGTATGGCAATGAGCAGTTCTTC CSAPGYGNEQFF
TRBJ2-3 - TRBV12-3/TRBV12-4 - TGTGCCAGCACCCCCAGGCAGGTCGAAAACACAGATACGCAGTATTTT CASTPRQVENTDTQYF
TRBJ1-2 - TRBV4-2 TRBD1 TGTGCCAGCAGCCTCGGGACAGTGACTAACTATGGCTACACCTTC CASSLGTVTNYGYTF
TRBJ1-2 many TRBV7-9 TRBD1 TGTGCCAGCAGCCCGACAGGGTTTGACGCTGGCTACACCTTC CASSPTGFDAGYTF
TRBJ2-5 few TRBV15 - TGTGCCACCAGCAGAGCCCAGGGTGTACAAGAGACCCAGTACTTC CATSRAQGVQETQYF
TRBJ2-5 many TRBV6-1 - TGTGCCAGCAGTACCCACTTGGCCCTAGGGGAGACCCAGTACTTC CASSTHLALGETQYF
TRBJ2-2 few TRBV20-1 - TGCAGTGCCGGGACAATGAACACCGGGGAGCTGTTTTTT CSAGTMNTGELFF
TRBJ2-3 many TRBV3-1 - TGTGCCAGCAGCAAAGAGCGACCGGGACTCTCTCTGTATTTT CASSKERPGLSLYF
TRBJ2-3 - TRBV12-3/TRBV12-4 - TGTGCCAGCAGTCCCGGTGGGGGTGTCACAGATACGGAGTATTTT CASSPGGGVTDTEYF
TRBJ2-1 few TRBV7-2 TRBD2 TGTGCCAGCAGCTTTATGACTAGCGGGATAAATGAGCAGTTCTTC CASSFMTSGINEQFF
TRBJ2-7 - TRBV28 TRBD2 TGTGCCAGCAGCTTTACCGGGACTAGCTTTGACAACGAGCAGTACTTC CASSFTGTSFDNEQYF
TRBJ2-7 few TRBV3-1 TRBD2 TGTGCCAGCAGCCGCACCCCTCCAATAGCGGGAGGATCCTACGAGCAGTACTTC CASSRTPPIAGGSYEQYF
TRBJ2-1 - TRBV7-8 TRBD1 TGTGCCAGCAGCTTCGGGACAGCCAGTGGTTCCTACAATGAGCAGTTCTTC CASSFGTASGSYNEQFF
TRBJ1-3 - TRBV6-5 - TGTGCCAGCAGACTCGGACGGATCTCTGGAAACACCATATATTTT CASRLGRISGNTIYF
TRBJ2-1 few TRBV9 - TGTGCCAGCAGCGTAGGGGGGAGCAGCTCCTACAATGAGCAGTTCTTC CASSVGGSSSYNEQFF
TRBJ1-5 few TRBV9 - TGTGCCAGCAGCCGAGGACAGTTACGCAATCAGCCCCAGCATTTT CASSRGQLRNQPQHF
TRBJ1-5 few TRBV12-3/TRBV12-4 - TGTGCCAGCAGTTTACAGGACAATCAGCCCCAGCATTTT CASSLQDNQPQHF
TRBJ2-5 few TRBV5-5 TRBD2 TGTGCCAGCAGACGGACTAGCGGGGGGACCCAAGAGACCCAGTACTTC CASRRTSGGTQETQYF
TRBJ1-2 few TRBV6-1 TRBD1 TGTGCCAGCAGATCCCCAGGGGGTGGCTATGGCTACACCTTC CASRSPGGGYGYTF
TRBJ2-3 few TRBV10-1 - TGCGCCAGCAGTCGGCAGTTCACAGATACGCAGTATTTT CASSRQFTDTQYF
TRBJ2-6 few TRBV28 - TGTGCCAGCAGTGGAGGTAGAGGCGGGGCCAACGTCCTGACTTTC CASSGGRGGANVLTF
TRBJ2-3 many TRBV3-1 - TGTGCCAGCAGCCAAGAGTGGTCCTCAGATACGCAGTATTTT CASSQEWSSDTQYF
TRBJ2-1 - TRBV10-3 TRBD2 TGTGCCATCAGGGAGTGGGGACTAGCGGGGCAGCAGTTCTTC CAIREWGLAGQQFF
TRBJ2-6 few TRBV5-1 TRBD1 TGCGCCAGCAGCCCGGACGGGACAGGGAACTCTGGGGCCAACGTCCTGACTTTC CASSPDGTGNSGANVLTF
TRBJ2-7 many TRBV20-1 TRBD1 TGCAGTGCTAGAGATGTTTCGAGGACAGGGCCCTACGAGCAGTACTTC CSARDVSRTGPYEQYF
TRBJ2-7 few TRBV7-6 - TGTGCCAGCAGCTTAGGAGGGGGGACGGTCGAGCAGTACTTC CASSLGGGTVEQYF
TRBJ2-7 - TRBV20-1 - TGCAGTGCTAGACTGCCCCCCTACGAGCAGTACTTC CSARLPPYEQYF
TRBJ1-1 - TRBV7-2 TRBD1 TGTGCCAGCAGCTTAGAACAGGGGGCAACGTTTCCGGCTTTCTTT CASSLEQGATFPAFF
TRBJ2-7 few TRBV2 TRBD1 TGTGCCAGCAGTGATTGGCAGGGGGCGCAGGACGAGCAGTACTTC CASSDWQGAQDEQYF